This T cell receptor beta chain was identified during a study of cytomegalovirus exposure and HLA in healthy donors. Study details: Among 398 genotyped donors, around 81% fell in the Caucasian-associated ancestry cluster.

With 7 bases removed from V and 4 bases from J, the gap between germline ends came to 14 bases. Germline CDR1 and CDR2: SEHNR and FQNEAQ (reference sequence). The CDR3 runs to 14 residues. Findings and limits, study-wide: In most subjects, TCR beta sequences reportedly gave accurate predictions of HLA-A and HLA-B alleles. Association of a missense DCLRE1C variant with TCR beta V- and J-gene trimming was reported in a later analysis. Another analysis was done later, and it associated 15,000 to 20,000 TCR beta sequences with HLA alleles at 0.05 false discovery rate.

Turning to this clone: The antigen remains undetermined.

60 Vbeta and 13 Jbeta primers were used in PCR. Assay used: immunoSEQ multiplex PCR; TCRdb lists only in-frame clones, some missing. This sample contains roughly 36,000 clones. The J gene is TRBJ1-3, the V gene TRBV7-9; no definite D call. Sequencing used PBMCs. The TCR was taken from a woman in her thirties in good health and CMV-seropositive. Here the CDR3 reads CASIKRDFGNTIYF. Here the CDR3 DNA reads TGTGCCAGCATCAAGCGGGATTTCGGAAACACCATATATTTT.